This T cell receptor beta chain was obtained from a study of CD8 T cells in Susac syndrome (dated by TCRdb to between 2017 and 2020). Broadly, across the study: Repertoire sequencing was used to test whether CD8+ T cell activation and differentiation in Susac syndrome was antigen driven.

Regarding this clonotype: The clone's antigen remains unknown. No base-level quality is on record; no much larger clone is a single base apart.

High-throughput TCR beta sequencing profiled peripheral blood CD8+ and CD4+ T cells from healthy donors, Susac syndrome patients and multiple sclerosis patients. The multiple sclerosis controls were treatment-naive patients whose relapsing-remitting disease, either stable or active, fulfilled the revised McDonald criteria. Bulk CD8+ and CD4+ T cells were purified by magnetic negative isolation, whereas CD8+ TEMRA cells were enriched by FACS. Blood was collected in EDTA tubes and processed within 24 hours, with PBMCs isolated through density gradient centrifugation. PBMCs intended for TCR sequencing were frozen in liquid nitrogen and were later thawed in a 37 degrees C water bath. The sorted or isolated CD4+, CD8+ and CD8+ TEMRA cells had a purity of 90% or higher. Study-level results and caveats: The study acknowledged that relatively few individuals were included in the TCR sequencing and HLA analysis.

RNA was extracted using the RNeasy kit, and 0.5 to 1 microgram was reverse transcribed with random hexamers. The immunoSEQ multiplex PCR assay, covering 54 Vbeta and 13 Jbeta segments, was used to amplify TCR beta CDR3 regions. PCR amplification bias was corrected using a synthetic template baseline for primer optimization and computational correction. The source study handled its data this way. Reads were annotated to V, D and J genes according to IMGT and were analyzed with immunoSEQ Analyzer, with only productive sequences retained. To calculate clonality, Shannon entropy was normalized by log2 of the number of productive unique sequences and then subtracted from one. Public and private clones were assessed among the 100 most prevalent clones of each patient and control. A clone was defined as Susac-specific if it was absent from the healthy and MS cohorts, from approximately 980 published viral clones and from other ImmuneACCESS disease sequences. The public reads were reanalyzed by TCRdb: fastp trimming at Q25, MiXCR alignment, in-frame beta chains only. Each CDR3 protein gets just one entry, which takes the most common genes and DNA from the rows behind it. For this entry, the V and J calls and clone size follow TCRdb and not the study's own pipeline. This sample holds about 300,000 distinct CDR3 sequences; 92% were observed only once. The ten most abundant clones make up less than 0.08% of the sample.

The sample comprised CD4+ T cells from PBMCs. This TCR was sampled from a human donor with multiple sclerosis.

In nucleotide form, the sequence is TGTGCCAGTAGTATAAGAGACATCCCTAAGCCCTCCGGTGTGGGCTACACCTTC. This encodes CASSIRDIPKPSGVGYTF. This receptor chain uses TRBV19 and TRBJ1-2; the D gene lacks a confident call. At the junction V is shortened by 2 bases and J by 8 bases, with 27 bases in between. The CDR3 covers 18 residues, taking in both the cysteine and the phenylalanine. The only DNA kept is the CDR3, 54 bases in frame from the first base. The germline V gene (reference sequence) gives CDR1 as LNHDA and CDR2 as SQIVND. The CDR3, completed at both ends by the reference TRBV19 and TRBJ1-2 genes, gives the full variable domain DGGITQSPKYLFRKEGQNVTLSCEQNLNHDAMYWYRQDPGQGLRLIYYSQIVNDFQKGDIAEGYSVSREKKESFPLTVTSAQKNPTAFYLCASSIRDIPKPSGVGYTFGSGTRLTVV.